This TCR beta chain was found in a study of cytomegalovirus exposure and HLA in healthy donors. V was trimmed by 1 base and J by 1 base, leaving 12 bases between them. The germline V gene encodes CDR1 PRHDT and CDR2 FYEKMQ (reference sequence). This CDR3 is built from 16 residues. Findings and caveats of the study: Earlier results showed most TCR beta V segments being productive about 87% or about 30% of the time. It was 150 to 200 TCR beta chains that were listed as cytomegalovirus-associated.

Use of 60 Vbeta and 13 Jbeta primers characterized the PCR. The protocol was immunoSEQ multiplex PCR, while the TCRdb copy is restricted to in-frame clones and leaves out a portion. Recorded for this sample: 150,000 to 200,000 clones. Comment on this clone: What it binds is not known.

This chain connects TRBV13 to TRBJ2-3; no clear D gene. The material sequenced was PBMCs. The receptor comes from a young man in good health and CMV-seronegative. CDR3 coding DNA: TGTGCCAGCAGCTTAGTGTCACAGCCTGGCACAGATACGCAGTATTTT. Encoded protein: CASSLVSQPGTDTQYF.